This T cell receptor beta chain was identified during a study of lymphopenia after photon versus proton radiotherapy. General study points: Proton therapy kept repertoires fairly stable, unlike photons, which gained effector/memory cells.

As regards this clone: Its target is unknown.

Using immunoSEQ multiplex PCR, the repertoire was profiled, and TCRdb retains in-frame clones only, with some absent. The table shows approximately 21,000 clones, with about 85% occurring only once. The TCR sequence derives from a man between 60 and 75 years old with pancreatic cancer. The material sequenced was peripheral blood, taken from a patient treated with photon-based radiotherapy.

CDR3 sequence: CASSFRRLEAREQFF. As DNA, the CDR3 is TGTGCCAGCAGCTTTAGGAGGCTGGAAGCAAGGGAGCAGTTCTTC. The chain couples TRBV5-8 to TRBJ2-1, with a possible D match to TRBD2 (5 bases). V shed 2 bases and J shed 10 bases, with 19 bases lying between them. The CDR3 has 15 amino acids. From germline, CDR1 is SGHTS and CDR2 YDEGEE. Supplemented by reference TRBV5-8 and TRBJ2-1, the full variable domain reads EAGVTQSPTHLIKTRGQQATLRCSPISGHTSVYWYQQALGLGLQFLLWYDEGEERNRGNFPPRFSGRQFPNYSSELNVNALELEDSALYLCASSFRRLEAREQFFGPGTRLTVL.